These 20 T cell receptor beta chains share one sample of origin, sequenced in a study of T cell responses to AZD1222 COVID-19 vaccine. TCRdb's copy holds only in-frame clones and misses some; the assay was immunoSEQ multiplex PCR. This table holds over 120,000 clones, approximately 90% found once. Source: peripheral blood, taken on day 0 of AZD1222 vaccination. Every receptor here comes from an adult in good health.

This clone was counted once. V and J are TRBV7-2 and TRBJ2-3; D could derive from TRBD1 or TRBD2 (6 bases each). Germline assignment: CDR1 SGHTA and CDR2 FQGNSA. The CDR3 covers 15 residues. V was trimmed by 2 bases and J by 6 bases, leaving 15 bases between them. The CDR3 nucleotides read TGTGCCAGCAGCTTAACGAGGGGGGCCGTGGATACGCAGTATTTT. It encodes CASSLTRGAVDTQYF. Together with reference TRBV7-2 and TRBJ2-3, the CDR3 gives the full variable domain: GAGVSQSPSNKVTEKGKDVELRCDPISGHTALYWYRQSLGQGLEFLIYFQGNSAPDKSGLPSDRFSAERTGGSVSTLTIQRTQQEDSAVYLCASSLTRGAVDTQYFGPGTRLTVL.

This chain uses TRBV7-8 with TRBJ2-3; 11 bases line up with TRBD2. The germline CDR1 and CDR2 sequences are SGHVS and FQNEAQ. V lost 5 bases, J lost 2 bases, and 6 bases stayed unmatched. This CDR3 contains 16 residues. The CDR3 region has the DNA TGTGCCAGCAGCGCCCGACTAGCGGGGCTCACAGATACGCAGTATTTT. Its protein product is CASSARLAGLTDTQYF.

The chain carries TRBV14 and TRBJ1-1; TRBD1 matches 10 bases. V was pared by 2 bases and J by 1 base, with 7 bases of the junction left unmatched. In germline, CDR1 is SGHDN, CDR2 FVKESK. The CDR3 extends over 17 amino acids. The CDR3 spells CASSQLDGQGENTEAFF. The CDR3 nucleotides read TGTGCCAGCAGCCAACTTGACGGACAGGGGGAGAACACTGAAGCTTTCTTT. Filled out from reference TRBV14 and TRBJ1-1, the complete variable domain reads EAGVTQFPSHSVIEKGQTVTLRCDPISGHDNLYWYRRVMGKEIKFLLHFVKESKQDESGMPNNRFLAERTGGTYSTLKVQPAELEDSGVYFCASSQLDGQGENTEAFFGQGTRLTVV.

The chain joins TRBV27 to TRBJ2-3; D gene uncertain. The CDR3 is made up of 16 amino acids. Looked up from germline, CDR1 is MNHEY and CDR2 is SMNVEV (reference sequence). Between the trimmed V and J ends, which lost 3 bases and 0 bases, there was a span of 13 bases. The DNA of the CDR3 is TGTGCCAGCAGTTTTGGCGGCCACTTTAGCACAGATACGCAGTATTTT. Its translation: CASSFGGHFSTDTQYF.

CDR3 in DNA: TGTGCCAGCAGCGTAGGGCAGCTTCATTCTAGCACAGATACGCAGTATTTT. This translates into CASSVGQLHSSTDTQYF. The J gene is TRBJ2-3, the V gene TRBV9; no clear D. Germline CDR1 is SGDLS and CDR2 is YYNGEE. The germline V and J ends were trimmed by 0 bases and 0 bases, with 14 bases remaining between them. The CDR3 has 17 residues.

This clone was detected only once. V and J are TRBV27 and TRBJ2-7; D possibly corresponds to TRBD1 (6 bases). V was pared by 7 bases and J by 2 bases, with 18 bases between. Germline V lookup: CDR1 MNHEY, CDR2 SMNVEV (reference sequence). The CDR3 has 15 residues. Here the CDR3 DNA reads TGTGCCAGCAAAAGGGACAAAGGGGAGACCTACGAGCAGTACTTC. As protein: CASKRDKGETYEQYF.

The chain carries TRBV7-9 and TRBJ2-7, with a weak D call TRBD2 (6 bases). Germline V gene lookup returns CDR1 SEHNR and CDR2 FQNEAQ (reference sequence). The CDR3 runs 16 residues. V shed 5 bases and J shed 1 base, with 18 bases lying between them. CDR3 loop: CASSPNAGTGSYEQYF. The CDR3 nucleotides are TGTGCCAGCAGCCCGAATGCGGGGACCGGATCCTACGAGCAGTACTTC. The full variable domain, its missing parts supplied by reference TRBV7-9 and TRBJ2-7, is DTGVSQNPRHKITKRGQNVTFRCDPISEHNRLYWYRQTLGQGPEFLTYFQNEAQLEKSRLLSDRFSAERPKGSFSTLEIQRTEQGDSAMYLCASSPNAGTGSYEQYFGPGTRLTVT.

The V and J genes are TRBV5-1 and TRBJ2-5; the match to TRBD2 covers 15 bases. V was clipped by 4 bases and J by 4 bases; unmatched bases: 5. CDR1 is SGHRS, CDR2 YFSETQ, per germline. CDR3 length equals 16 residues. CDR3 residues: CASSPQGLAGGETQYF. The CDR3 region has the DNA TGCGCCAGCAGCCCCCAGGGACTAGCGGGGGGAGAGACCCAGTACTTC.

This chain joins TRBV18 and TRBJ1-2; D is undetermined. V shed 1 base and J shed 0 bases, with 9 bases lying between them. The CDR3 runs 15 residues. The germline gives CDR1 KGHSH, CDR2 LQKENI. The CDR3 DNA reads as TGTGCCAGCTCACCACTATCTGGGTCTAACTATGGCTACACCTTC. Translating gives CASSPLSGSNYGYTF.

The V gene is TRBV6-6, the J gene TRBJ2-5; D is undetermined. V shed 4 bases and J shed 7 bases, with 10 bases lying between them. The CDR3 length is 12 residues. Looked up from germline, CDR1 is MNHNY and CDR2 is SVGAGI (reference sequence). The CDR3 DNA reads TGTGCCAGCAGTTTCCGGACCGCGACCCAGTACTTC. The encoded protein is CASSFRTATQYF.

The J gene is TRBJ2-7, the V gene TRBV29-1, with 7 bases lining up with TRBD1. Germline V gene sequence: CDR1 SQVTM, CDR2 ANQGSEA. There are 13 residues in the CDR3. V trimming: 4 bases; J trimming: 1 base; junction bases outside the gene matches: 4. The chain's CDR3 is CSVGGTASYEQYF. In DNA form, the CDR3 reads TGCAGCGTTGGTGGGACAGCATCCTACGAGCAGTACTTC.

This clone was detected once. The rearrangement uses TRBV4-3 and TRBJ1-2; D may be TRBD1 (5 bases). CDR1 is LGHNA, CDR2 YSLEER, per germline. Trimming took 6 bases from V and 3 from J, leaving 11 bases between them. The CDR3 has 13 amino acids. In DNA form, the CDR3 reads TGCGCCAGCAGGATGACGGGGGACTATGGCTACACCTTC. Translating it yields CASRMTGDYGYTF.

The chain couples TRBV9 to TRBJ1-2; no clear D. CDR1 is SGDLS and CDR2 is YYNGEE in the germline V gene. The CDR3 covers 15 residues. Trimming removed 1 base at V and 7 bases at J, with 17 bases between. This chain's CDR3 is CASSVPSGGSSGYTF. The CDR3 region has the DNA TGTGCCAGCAGCGTACCCTCCGGCGGTAGTAGTGGCTACACCTTC.

DNA of the CDR3: TGTGCCAGCAGCTTATTGGGGGGCAATCAGCCCCAGCATTTT. This encodes CASSLLGGNQPQHF. This chain links TRBV7-2 with TRBJ1-5, with a weak D call TRBD1 (5 bases). CDR1 and CDR2 (germline): SGHTA, FQGNSA. The CDR3 has 14 residues. Trimming removed 2 bases at V and 2 bases at J, with 7 bases between.

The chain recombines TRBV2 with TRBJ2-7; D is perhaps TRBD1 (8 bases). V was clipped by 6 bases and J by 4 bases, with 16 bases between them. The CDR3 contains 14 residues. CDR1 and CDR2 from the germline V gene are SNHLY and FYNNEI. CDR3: CASRFTGGGYEQYF. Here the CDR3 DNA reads TGTGCCAGCAGATTTACAGGGGGGGGGTACGAGCAGTACTTC.

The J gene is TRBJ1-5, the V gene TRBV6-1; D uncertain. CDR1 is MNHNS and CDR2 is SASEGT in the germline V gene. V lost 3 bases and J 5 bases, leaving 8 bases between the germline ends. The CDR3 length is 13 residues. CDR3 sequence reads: CASSDGVYQPQHF. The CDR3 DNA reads TGTGCCAGCAGTGACGGAGTCTATCAGCCCCAGCATTTT.

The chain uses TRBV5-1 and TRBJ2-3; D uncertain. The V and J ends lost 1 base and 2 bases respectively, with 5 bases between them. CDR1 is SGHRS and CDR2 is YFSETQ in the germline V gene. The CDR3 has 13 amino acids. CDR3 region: CASSLRFTDTQYF. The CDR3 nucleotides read TGCGCCAGCAGCTTGCGGTTCACAGATACGCAGTATTTT.

The CDR3 sequence: CASSDRSGGGTDTQYF. For the CDR3, the DNA is TGTGCCAGCAGTGACCGAAGCGGGGGTGGCACAGATACGCAGTATTTT. The rearrangement joins TRBV2 to TRBJ2-3; TRBD2 aligns across 8 bases. Per germline, CDR1 SNHLY and CDR2 FYNNEI. The CDR3 sequence is 16 residues long. V shed 3 bases and J 1 base; nucleotides not matched to a gene: 6.

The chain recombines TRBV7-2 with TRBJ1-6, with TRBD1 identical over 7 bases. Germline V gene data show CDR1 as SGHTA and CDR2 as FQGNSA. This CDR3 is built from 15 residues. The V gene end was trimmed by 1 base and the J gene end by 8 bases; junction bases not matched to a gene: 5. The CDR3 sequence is CASSLGGTAYSPLHF. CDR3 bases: TGTGCCAGCAGCTTAGGCGGGACAGCTTATTCACCCCTCCACTTT. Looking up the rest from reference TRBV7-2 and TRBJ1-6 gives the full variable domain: GAGVSQSPSNKVTEKGKDVELRCDPISGHTALYWYRQSLGQGLEFLIYFQGNSAPDKSGLPSDRFSAERTGGSVSTLTIQRTQQEDSAVYLCASSLGGTAYSPLHFGNGTRLTVT.

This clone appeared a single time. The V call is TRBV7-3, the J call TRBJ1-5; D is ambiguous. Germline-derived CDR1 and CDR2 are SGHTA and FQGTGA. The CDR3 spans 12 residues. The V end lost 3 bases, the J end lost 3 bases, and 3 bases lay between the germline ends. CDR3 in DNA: TGTGCCAGCAGCTTCCCCAATCAGCCCCAGCATTTT. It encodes CASSFPNQPQHF.